The sample holds one count of the clone carrying this T cell receptor beta chain. This sample is part of a study of technical replicates of blood from a few donors. This CDR3 contains 14 residues. The ends were cut back, 4 bases at V and 1 base at J, with 10 bases in the middle. The germline V gene encodes CDR1 SNHLY and CDR2 FYNNEI. TCRdb's copy holds only in-frame clones and misses some; the assay was immunoSEQ multiplex PCR. The sample shows about 81,000 clones, approximately 97% of them seen only once. V is TRBV2 and J is TRBJ1-1; weak D call: TRBD1 (6 bases). Input material: T cells isolated from PBMCs. This receptor was obtained from a human donor in good health. The CDR3 sequence: CASSAQGQNTEAFF. The CDR3 region has the DNA TGTGCCAGCAGTGCCCAGGGACAGAACACTGAAGCTTTCTTT.